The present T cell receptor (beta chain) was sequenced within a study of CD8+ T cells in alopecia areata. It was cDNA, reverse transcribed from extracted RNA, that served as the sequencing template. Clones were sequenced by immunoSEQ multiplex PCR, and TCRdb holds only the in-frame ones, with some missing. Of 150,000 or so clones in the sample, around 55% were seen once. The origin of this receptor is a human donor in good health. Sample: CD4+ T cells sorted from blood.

The CDR3 sequence is CASSLNIGQSSYGYTF. The CDR3 coding sequence is TGCGCCAGCAGCTTGAATATTGGACAGTCGTCCTATGGCTACACCTTC. The J gene is TRBJ1-2, the V gene TRBV5-1; the D gene is possibly TRBD1 (6 bases). Germline V CDR1 and CDR2: SGHRS, YFSETQ. V lost 1 base and J 4 bases, leaving 17 bases between the germline ends. CDR3 length: 16 amino acids.